The 31 T cell receptor beta chains listed next were all sequenced from one sample in a study of follicular helper T cells after annual influenza vaccination. Time point indicated: 2014-2015 season, 7 days after vaccination. The repertoire was sequenced with immunoSEQ multiplex PCR; TCRdb's copy has only in-frame clones and lacks some. The sample yields around 15,000 clones, 65% to 85% seen once. Sequencing was performed on CXCR5+ CD38- circulating T follicular helper cells from blood, taken 7 days after influenza vaccination. The subset denotes: circulating Tfh, non-naive CD4+CXCR5+PD-1+ (ICOS+CD38+ or ICOS-CD38-). These receptors originate from an adult who received the influenza vaccine.

The V and J genes are TRBV2 and TRBJ1-5; the D is unclear. Trimming shortened V by 3 bases and J by 8 bases, and 8 bases separated the two germline ends. The CDR3 totals 12 residues. Germline assignment: CDR1 SNHLY and CDR2 FYNNEI. The DNA of the CDR3 is TGTGCCAGCAGTGATTACGGTAAGCCCCAGCATTTT. It encodes CASSDYGKPQHF.

J is TRBJ1-5 and V is TRBV6-1; TRBD1 is a possible D gene (6 bases). Germline CDR1 and CDR2: MNHNS and SASEGT. Deletions cut 7 bases from V and 5 bases from J, with 18 bases between. The CDR3 runs 15 residues. For the CDR3, the DNA is TGTGCCAGCACCCTAGGGACAAAGGAGGATCAGCCCCAGCATTTT. This encodes CASTLGTKEDQPQHF.

The J gene is TRBJ2-7, the V gene TRBV28; D is undetermined. CDR1 MDHEN and CDR2 SYDVKM come from the germline V gene. The CDR3 extends over 11 amino acids. V shed 5 bases and J shed 4 bases, with 6 bases lying between them. CDR3 sequence: CASSEVYEQYF. Written as DNA, the CDR3 is TGTGCCAGCAGTGAGGTTTACGAGCAGTACTTC. Complete variable domain (other parts from reference TRBV28 and TRBJ2-7): DVKVTQSSRYLVKRTGEKVFLECVQDMDHENMFWYRQDPGLGLRLIYFSYDVKMKEKGDIPEGYSVSREKKERFSLILESASTNQTSMYLCASSEVYEQYFGPGTRLTVT.

Here the CDR3 DNA reads TGTGCCAGCAGTGGACGCTGGGGGCCGGACTATGGCTACACCTTC. Its protein product is CASSGRWGPDYGYTF. This chain joins TRBV6-1 and TRBJ1-2, with D possibly TRBD1 on 6 matching bases. Germline V gene lookup returns CDR1 MNHNS and CDR2 SASEGT. The V gene lost 4 bases and the J gene lost 3 bases, with 15 bases spanning the gap. The CDR3 spans 15 residues.

The chain employs TRBV6-1 and TRBJ1-5, with no clear D. Germline-derived CDR1 and CDR2 are MNHNS and SASEGT. Trimming shortened V by 3 bases and J by 9 bases, and 21 bases separated the two germline ends. This CDR3 spans 16 amino acids. The CDR3 bases are TGTGCCAGCAGTGAGGCGGGCAGGCGCGGTTGGCGGCCCCAGCATTTT. Translating it yields CASSEAGRRGWRPQHF.

Remarks on this clone: A junction end diverges from the germline sequence, so it may reflect a read error. V gene TRBV6-1 combines with J gene TRBJ1-1; D unresolved. Germline CDR1 MNHNS, CDR2 SASEGT. The CDR3 consists of 11 residues. The CDR3 reads CASSEYSSTPF. The DNA for the CDR3 is TGTGCCAGCAGTGAGTACAGTTCAACACCCTTT.

There are a few counts of this clone. The chain joins TRBV6-6 to TRBJ1-4; weak D call: TRBD1 (6 bases). V lost 6 bases, J lost 8 bases, and 19 bases lay in between. CDR3 length: 15 residues. CDR1 is MNHNY, CDR2 SVGAGI, per germline (reference sequence). This CDR3 reads CASRGATGAAEKLFF. CDR3 bases: TGTGCCAGCAGGGGGGCTACGGGCGCGGCGGAAAAACTGTTTTTT.

The chain is built from TRBV9 and TRBJ1-6, with D possibly matching TRBD1 (5 bases). This CDR3 spans 15 amino acids. The V and J ends lost 7 bases and 5 bases respectively, with 16 bases between them. Germline V gives CDR1 SGDLS, CDR2 YYNGEE. Here the CDR3 DNA reads TGTGCCAGCGGCCCGGGAGCAGGGAATAATTCACCCCTCCACTTT. Translation: CASGPGAGNNSPLHF. Drawing the rest from reference TRBV9 and TRBJ1-6, the complete variable domain is DSGVTQTPKHLITATGQRVTLRCSPRSGDLSVYWYQQSLDQGLQFLIQYYNGEERAKGNILERFSAQQFPDLHSELNLSSLELGDSALYFCASGPGAGNNSPLHFGNGTRLTVT.

This chain connects TRBV4-2 to TRBJ1-5, with a possible D match to TRBD1 (6 bases). Germline V CDR1 and CDR2: LGHNA, YNFKEQ. The CDR3 has 15 residues. Trimming took off 3 bases at V and 2 bases at J, with 11 bases between the two ends. The CDR3 loop is CASSHFEGGNQPQHF. The CDR3 nucleotides read TGTGCCAGCAGCCACTTTGAGGGGGGCAATCAGCCCCAGCATTTT.

V is TRBV10-1 and J is TRBJ2-2; weak D call: TRBD1 (6 bases). CDR1 is WNHNN, CDR2 SYGVQD, per germline (reference sequence). Trimming took 4 bases from V and 5 from J, leaving 23 bases between them. The CDR3 contains 18 residues. DNA for the CDR3: TGCGCCAGCAGTGGCCGGGACACGGGACGGGGAAGGACCGGGGAGCTGTTTTTT. Residues: CASSGRDTGRGRTGELFF.

The V gene is TRBV5-1, the J gene TRBJ2-2, with TRBD1 matching 8 bases. V gave up 0 bases and J gave up 0 bases; unmatched junction bases: 4. The CDR3 loop spans 17 amino acids. Germline V gene data show CDR1 as SGHRS and CDR2 as YFSETQ. The CDR3 nucleotides read TGCGCCAGCAGCTTGGCCAGGGGGCTCTCGAACACCGGGGAGCTGTTTTTT. This translates into CASSLARGLSNTGELFF.

This chain uses TRBV5-1 with TRBJ2-7; D not resolved. This CDR3 has 14 residues. Trimming left V 0 bases short and J 5 bases short, with 12 bases between. Germline lookup yields CDR1 SGHRS and CDR2 YFSETQ. The DNA of the CDR3 is TGCGCCAGCAGCTTGGGGCAGCGACGTAACGAGCAGTACTTC. As protein: CASSLGQRRNEQYF. The complete variable domain, with remaining parts taken from reference TRBV5-1 and TRBJ2-7, reads KAGVTQTPRYLIKTRGQQVTLSCSPISGHRSVSWYQQTPGQGLQFLFEYFSETQRNKGNFPGRFSGRQFSNSRSEMNVSTLELGDSALYLCASSLGQRRNEQYFGPGTRLTVT.

The V gene is TRBV2, the J gene TRBJ2-7, with 13 nucleotides matching TRBD2. CDR3 length: 17 amino acids. Germline values: CDR1 SNHLY, CDR2 FYNNEI. The trim removed 1 base at V and 6 bases at J, leaving 9 bases unmatched. The CDR3 DNA follows: TGTGCCAGCAGTGAAGGGACTAGCGGGAGACAGTCCATCGAGCAGTACTTC. Translated: CASSEGTSGRQSIEQYF.

The V call is TRBV27, the J call TRBJ1-2, with 7 nucleotides matching TRBD1. This CDR3 contains 14 residues. From germline, CDR1 is MNHEY and CDR2 SMNVEV (reference sequence). Trimming removed 2 bases from V and 7 bases from J; junction bases left unmatched: 7. Here the CDR3 DNA reads TGTGCCAGCAGTTTAAGTAAGGGGGCTGGTGGCTACACCTTC. It yields the protein CASSLSKGAGGYTF.

The gene calls are TRBV5-6 and TRBJ1-4; the match to TRBD1 covers 12 bases. The CDR3 consists of 17 residues. V lost 2 bases to trimming and J lost 8 bases; unmatched junction nucleotides: 10. From germline, CDR1 is SGHDT and CDR2 YYEEEE. CDR3 residues: CASSFSGTGGAREKLFF. The CDR3, as DNA: TGTGCCAGCAGCTTCTCCGGGACAGGGGGCGCTCGGGAAAAACTGTTTTTT.

This chain uses TRBV10-3 with TRBJ1-4; 9 bases fit TRBD1. With 7 bases clipped from V and 7 bases from J, the junction kept 7 bases outside the gene matches. The CDR3 is made up of 14 amino acids. Germline loops: CDR1 ENHRY, CDR2 SYGVKD. CDR3 sequence reads: CAINDDRGSEKLFF. As DNA, the CDR3 is TGTGCCATCAACGACGACAGGGGGAGTGAAAAACTGTTTTTT.

This clone has a single count. This sequence joins TRBV5-1 and TRBJ1-5; D is perhaps TRBD1 (6 bases). Trimming stripped 0 bases from V and 6 bases from J, with 10 bases between. The germline CDR1 and CDR2 sequences are SGHRS and YFSETQ. CDR3 length: 14 amino acids. CDR3 loop: CASSLDGGGQPQHF. The DNA of the CDR3 is TGCGCCAGCAGCTTGGATGGGGGCGGTCAGCCCCAGCATTTT.

The chain recombines TRBV5-1 with TRBJ2-1, with D possibly being TRBD2 (6 bases). Trimming took off 4 bases at V and 8 bases at J, with 19 bases between the two ends. This CDR3 region has 15 residues. Germline V lookup: CDR1 SGHRS, CDR2 YFSETQ. The CDR3 coding sequence is TGCGCCAGCAGCCCAACCCTCGGGGAGGTCGATGAGCAGTTCTTC. This sequence encodes CASSPTLGEVDEQFF.

V usage is TRBV5-6 and J usage is TRBJ1-5; 8 positions match TRBD1. Germline CDR1 reads SGHDT; CDR2 reads YYEEEE. V lost 1 base, J lost 7 bases, and 16 bases stayed unmatched. The CDR3 extends over 18 amino acids. The CDR3 reads CASSLKAGGGQGEQPQHF. The CDR3 coding sequence is TGTGCCAGCAGCTTGAAAGCTGGAGGAGGACAGGGTGAACAGCCCCAGCATTTT. Full variable domain (rest looked up from reference TRBV5-6 and TRBJ1-5): DAGVTQSPTHLIKTRGQQVTLRCSPKSGHDTVSWYQQALGQGPQFIFQYYEEEERQRGNFPDRFSGHQFPNYSSELNVNALLLGDSALYLCASSLKAGGGQGEQPQHFGDGTRLSIL.

Only a few counts were recorded for this clone. The chain is built from TRBV18 and TRBJ2-3; 8 nucleotides align to TRBD2. V lost 8 bases, J lost 1 base, and 5 bases stayed unmatched. The CDR3 has 14 amino acids. Germline values: CDR1 KGHSH, CDR2 LQKENI. CDR3 DNA sequence: TGTGCCAGCCAACAAGCGGGGGGCACAGATACGCAGTATTTT. Its translation: CASQQAGGTDTQYF.

A single count supports this clone. The chain employs TRBV6-5 and TRBJ2-5; D is possibly TRBD1 (6 bases). This CDR3 comprises 13 residues. Germline CDR1 and CDR2: MNHEY and SVGAGI. Between the trimmed V and J ends, which lost 6 bases and 11 bases, there was a span of 19 bases. The CDR3 loop is CASRKTGQGEQYF. The DNA of the CDR3 is TGTGCCAGCAGAAAGACAGGACAAGGGGAGCAGTACTTC.

The V gene is TRBV4-2, the J gene TRBJ2-7, with 13 nucleotides matching TRBD2. Germline V gene lookup returns CDR1 LGHNA and CDR2 YNFKEQ. The CDR3 sequence is 15 residues long. Trimming at V came to 1 base and at J to 6 bases, leaving 3 bases not matched to a gene. DNA of the CDR3: TGTGCCAGCAGCCAAGTGACTAGCGGGGGGCCCGAGCAGTACTTC. The encoded protein is CASSQVTSGGPEQYF.

The gene calls are TRBV9 and TRBJ1-2; D might be TRBD1 (5 bases). Looked up from germline, CDR1 is SGDLS and CDR2 is YYNGEE. V was pared by 2 bases and J by 6 bases, with 11 bases between. The CDR3 contains 13 residues. The CDR3 DNA is TGTGCCAGCAGCGTCGGCGGGGGAGATGGCTACACCTTC. It yields the protein CASSVGGGDGYTF.

Of note for this clone: This same CDR3 is encoded by further DNA sequences in the sample. This chain connects TRBV25-1 to TRBJ2-1; 7 nucleotides match TRBD1. The ends lost 4 bases at V and 7 bases at J; junction bases unmatched: 10. The CDR3 totals 15 residues. The germline gives CDR1 MGHDK, CDR2 SYGVNS. The CDR3 loop is CASSVSGGAWNEQFF. CDR3 DNA: TGTGCCAGCAGTGTGTCAGGGGGTGCCTGGAATGAGCAGTTCTTC. The full variable domain, with the rest looked up from reference TRBV25-1 and TRBJ2-1, is EADIYQTPRYLVIGTGKKITLECSQTMGHDKMYWYQQDPGMELHLIHYSYGVNSTEKGDLSSESTVSRIRTEHFPLTLESARPSHTSQYLCASSVSGGAWNEQFFGPGTRLTVL.

The chain has TRBV5-1 and TRBJ2-7, with 7 nucleotides matching TRBD2. CDR3 length: 13 residues. V dropped 3 bases and J dropped 5; count of bases not matched to a gene: 5. Germline V gene data show CDR1 as SGHRS and CDR2 as YFSETQ. CDR3 residues: CASSWEGLNEQYF. The DNA for the CDR3 is TGCGCCAGCAGCTGGGAGGGTCTGAACGAGCAGTACTTC.

The J gene is TRBJ2-7, the V gene TRBV15; possible D gene TRBD2, 5 bases. The V and J ends lost 1 base and 0 bases respectively, with 7 bases between them. Germline V CDR1 and CDR2: LNHNV, YYDKDF (reference sequence). The CDR3 is made up of 14 amino acids. The CDR3 nucleotides are TGTGCCACCAGCAGAGGCGGGCTCTCCTACGAGCAGTACTTC. Protein: CATSRGGLSYEQYF.

A few counts support this clone. The chain joins TRBV5-5 to TRBJ1-2; 7 nucleotides agree with TRBD1. Unmatched junction bases numbered 15, after V lost 5 bases and J lost 5 bases. The CDR3 length is 16 residues. From germline, CDR1 is SGHKS and CDR2 YYEKEE (reference sequence). The CDR3 is CASRSLTTGTAYGYTF. CDR3 in DNA: TGTGCCAGCAGGTCCCTTACTACCGGGACAGCTTATGGCTACACCTTC.

This chain uses TRBV14 with TRBJ2-7; tentative D call: TRBD1 (7 bases). The germline V gene encodes CDR1 SGHDN and CDR2 FVKESK. V was shortened by 4 bases and J by 2 bases, with 15 bases between the two germline ends. The CDR3 has 15 residues. CDR3 sequence reads: CASSLKQGRTYEQYF. In DNA form, the CDR3 reads TGTGCCAGCAGCCTTAAACAGGGGAGGACCTACGAGCAGTACTTC.

The CDR3 sequence: CASSQATGGGYGYTF. The CDR3 coding sequence is TGTGCCAGCAGCCAAGCAACAGGGGGAGGCTATGGCTACACCTTC. The chain joins TRBV4-2 to TRBJ1-2; TRBD1 agrees at 8 bases. This CDR3 is 15 amino acids long. V trimming: 1 base; J trimming: 4 bases; junction bases outside the gene matches: 5. In germline, CDR1 is LGHNA, CDR2 YNFKEQ.

V gene TRBV6-5 combines with J gene TRBJ2-1; 11 nucleotides agree with TRBD2. Germline V gene lookup returns CDR1 MNHEY and CDR2 SVGAGI. After removal of 10 bases from V and 6 bases from J, the junction contained 11 bases not matched to a gene. The CDR3 has 15 residues. CDR3 sequence: CATQTGTSGPNEQFF. The CDR3 DNA is TGTGCCACCCAAACCGGGACTAGCGGACCCAATGAGCAGTTCTTC.

The V gene is TRBV6-6, the J gene TRBJ1-4; D perhaps matches TRBD1 (6 bases). The germline V and J ends were trimmed by 5 bases and 11 bases, with 15 bases remaining between them. The CDR3 is 13 amino acids. Germline CDR1 reads MNHNY; CDR2 reads SVGAGI (reference sequence). The CDR3 here is CASSLGGPAKLFF. CDR3 nucleotides: TGTGCCAGCAGTCTGGGGGGGCCAGCTAAACTGTTTTTT.